The T cell receptor (beta chain) described here comes from a study of shared clonotypes between healthy human individuals. For the study at large: Per donor, CD8 memory used one plate, CD8 naive used two, CD4 memory used three and CD4 naive used three. Study-wide findings and caveats: Researchers sampled only blood; tissue repertoires likely differ.

Note on this clone: What it recognizes is unknown.

Naive CD8 cells lacked CD45RO and underwent positive selection for CCR7, leaving out terminally differentiated effector memory CD45RA+ cells. At a deep level, the assay was run. Original processing methods: Because ImmunoSEQ provided only junction sequences with no quality scores, the filtering differed. The repertoire was sequenced with immunoSEQ multiplex PCR; TCRdb's copy has only in-frame clones and lacks some. D and trimming come from the DNA, and the V and J calls and clone size come from that table. The table lists millions of clones, roughly 95% of them singletons. V lost 2 bases and J lost 6, with 13 bases in between. The germline V gene has CDR1 MNHNS and CDR2 SASEGT. The CDR3 runs 15 residues.

Source material: naive CD8+ T cells sorted from blood. V usage is TRBV6-1 and J usage is TRBJ1-4; tentative D call: TRBD1 (5 bases). The sequence was obtained from a young man in good health. The CDR3 DNA reads TGTGCCAGCAGTGAAAGGGTCAGGGCTCATGAAAAACTGTTTTTT. Translating gives CASSERVRAHEKLFF.